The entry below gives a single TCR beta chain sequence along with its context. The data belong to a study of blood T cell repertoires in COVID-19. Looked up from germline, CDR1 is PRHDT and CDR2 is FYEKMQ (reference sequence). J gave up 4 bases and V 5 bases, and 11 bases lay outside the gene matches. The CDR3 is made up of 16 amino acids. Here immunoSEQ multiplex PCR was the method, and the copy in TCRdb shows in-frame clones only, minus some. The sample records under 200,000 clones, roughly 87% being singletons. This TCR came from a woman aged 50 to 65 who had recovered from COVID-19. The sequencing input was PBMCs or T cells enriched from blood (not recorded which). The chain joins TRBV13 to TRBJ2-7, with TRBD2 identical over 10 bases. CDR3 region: CASSPGLAVYFYEQYF. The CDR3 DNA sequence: TGTGCCAGCAGCCCCGGACTAGCGGTATATTTTTACGAGCAGTACTTC.